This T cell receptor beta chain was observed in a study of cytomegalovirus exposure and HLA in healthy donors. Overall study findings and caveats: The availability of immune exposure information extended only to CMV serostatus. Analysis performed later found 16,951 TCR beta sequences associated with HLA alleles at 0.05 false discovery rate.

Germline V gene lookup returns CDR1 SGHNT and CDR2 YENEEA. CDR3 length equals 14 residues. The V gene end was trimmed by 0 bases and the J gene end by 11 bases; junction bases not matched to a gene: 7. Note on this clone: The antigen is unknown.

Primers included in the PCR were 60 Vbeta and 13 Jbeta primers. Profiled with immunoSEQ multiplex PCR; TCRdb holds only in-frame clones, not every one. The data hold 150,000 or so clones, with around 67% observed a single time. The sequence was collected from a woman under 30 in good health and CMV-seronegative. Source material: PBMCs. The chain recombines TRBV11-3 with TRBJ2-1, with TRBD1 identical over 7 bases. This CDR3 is CASSLDGGQTQQFF. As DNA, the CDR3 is TGTGCCAGCAGCTTAGATGGGGGACAGACCCAGCAGTTCTTC.